This T cell receptor beta chain derives from a study of T cell responses to AZD1222 COVID-19 vaccine. Clones were sequenced by immunoSEQ multiplex PCR, and TCRdb holds only the in-frame ones, with some missing. The sample holds 95,000 to 100,000 clones, about 82% seen once. This CDR3 contains 13 residues. Trimming cost V 0 bases and J 8 bases; bases outside gene matches: 4. In germline, CDR1 is SGDLS, CDR2 YYNGEE. The sequence came from an adult in good health. This rearrangement joins TRBV9 to TRBJ1-1; 7 bases map to TRBD1. The specimen was peripheral blood, collected on day 0 of AZD1222 vaccination. The CDR3 DNA reads TGTGCCAGCAGCGTAGCCTCGACAGGGGAAGCTTTCTTT. It encodes CASSVASTGEAFF.